The rows below give T cell receptor beta chains drawn from one sample of a study of pediatric ulcerative colitis. Some clones are missing from TCRdb's copy, which holds only in-frame ones; the method was immunoSEQ multiplex PCR. The sample lists about 36,000 clones, less than 90% occurring once. The sequenced material came from blood. The receptors stem from a girl aged 5 to 17 with moderate ulcerative colitis. The CDR3 runs from the conserved cysteine through the conserved F or W. A D gene is named only where the DNA matches it firmly. Clone sizes are given selectively: once, few, many, or a class where the clone is expanded.

V gene	clone size	D gene	CDR3 length	J gene	CDR3 protein	CDR3 DNA
TRBV11-2	NA	NA	14	TRBJ2-1	CASSLVGGVNEQFF	TGTGCCAGCAGCTTAGTGGGGGGAGTTAATGAGCAGTTCTTC
TRBV28	NA	NA	13	TRBJ2-7	CASSPNEAYEQYF	TGTGCCAGCAGCCCCAACGAGGCATACGAGCAGTACTTC
TRBV6-1	NA	TRBD1	14	TRBJ1-2	CASREGQHNYGYTF	TGTGCCAGCAGGGAGGGACAGCATAACTATGGCTACACCTTC
TRBV5-1	NA	TRBD1	14	TRBJ2-7	CASSPIQGAIEQYF	TGCGCCAGCAGCCCGATCCAGGGGGCGATAGAGCAGTACTTC
TRBV30	NA	NA	15	TRBJ1-2	CAKQRPPVYNYGYTF	TGTGCCAAACAAAGACCGCCCGTTTACAACTATGGCTACACCTTC
TRBV10-3	NA	TRBD1	14	TRBJ2-5	CAISLTGGLETQYF	TGTGCCATCAGTCTAACAGGGGGTTTAGAGACCCAGTACTTC
TRBV2	NA	NA	14	TRBJ1-2	CASSAMGPNYGYTF	TGTGCCAGCAGTGCCATGGGACCTAACTATGGCTACACCTTC
TRBV4-2	NA	NA	22	TRBJ2-7	CASSQGGFESVRGPLKAYEQYF	TGTGCCAGCAGCCAAGGTGGCTTCGAATCGGTCAGGGGCCCACTGAAGGCCTACGAGCAGTACTTC
TRBV28	once	NA	15	TRBJ2-7	CASSFSAGLPAEQYF	TGTGCCAGCAGTTTTAGCGCGGGACTCCCCGCTGAGCAGTACTTC
TRBV10-1	NA	TRBD2	16	TRBJ2-2	CASSESRLAPSGELFF	TGCGCCAGCAGTGAGTCAAGACTAGCCCCCTCCGGGGAGCTGTTTTTT
TRBV10-2	NA	NA	15	TRBJ1-5	CASSEYGRLNQPQHF	TGCGCCAGCAGTGAGTATGGCAGGCTAAATCAGCCCCAGCATTTT
TRBV20-1	few	NA	11	TRBJ1-1	CSASSGERAFF	TGCAGTGCTAGTTCGGGGGAACGGGCTTTCTTT
TRBV7-2	NA	NA	13	TRBJ1-2	CASSLSSGDGYTF	TGTGCCAGCAGCTTAAGTTCAGGGGATGGCTACACCTTC
TRBV18	NA	TRBD1	14	TRBJ1-2	CASSPGTGEYGYTF	TGTGCCAGCTCACCAGGGACAGGGGAATATGGCTACACCTTC
TRBV7-3	NA	NA	14	TRBJ2-2	CASSRGRETGELFF	TGTGCCAGCAGCAGGGGAAGAGAGACCGGGGAGCTGTTTTTT
TRBV18	NA	TRBD1	15	TRBJ2-3	CASSPRTGSTDTQYF	TGTGCCAGCTCACCGCGGACAGGGAGCACAGATACGCAGTATTTT
TRBV7-8	NA	TRBD1	14	TRBJ2-7	CASRSGTGSHEQYF	TGTGCCAGCAGAAGCGGGACAGGGTCCCACGAGCAGTACTTC
TRBV4-3	NA	TRBD2	15	TRBJ2-2	CASSQGGLATGELFF	TGCGCCAGCAGCCAAGGGGGACTAGCGACCGGGGAGCTGTTTTTT
TRBV5-1	NA	NA	13	TRBJ2-3	CASRAGTTDTQYF	TGCGCCAGCAGGGCAGGGACCACAGATACGCAGTATTTT
TRBV15	NA	TRBD2	17	TRBJ2-3	CATSRDLSGRAADTQYF	TGTGCCACCAGCAGAGATCTTAGCGGGAGGGCCGCAGATACGCAGTATTTT
TRBV6-5	NA	NA	14	TRBJ1-1	CASSEFYGNTEAFF	TGTGCCAGCAGTGAATTTTACGGTAACACTGAAGCTTTCTTT
TRBV4-2	NA	TRBD1	16	TRBJ1-4	CASSQAGTGNNEKLFF	TGTGCCAGCAGCCAAGCGGGGACAGGCAATAATGAAAAACTGTTTTTT
TRBV6-1	NA	NA	15	TRBJ1-5	CASSEGPWGNQPQHF	TGTGCCAGCAGTGAGGGACCTTGGGGCAATCAGCCCCAGCATTTT
TRBV5-6	NA	NA	15	TRBJ1-1	CASSQLRGGGTEAFF	TGTGCCAGCAGTCAACTCAGGGGAGGGGGAACTGAAGCTTTCTTT
TRBV27	NA	TRBD2	19	TRBJ2-7	CASSTLAGVSKAGTNEQYF	TGTGCCAGCAGTACCCTAGCGGGGGTTTCAAAGGCAGGGACAAACGAGCAGTACTTC
TRBV7-9	NA	TRBD1	14	TRBJ2-7	CASSLGDSRYEQYF	TGTGCCAGCAGCTTAGGGGACAGTCGCTACGAGCAGTACTTC
TRBV5-1	NA	NA	15	TRBJ2-3	CASSLQALVTDTQYF	TGCGCCAGCAGCCTACAGGCATTGGTGACAGATACGCAGTATTTT
TRBV7-2	medium-sized	TRBD2	16	TRBJ2-1	CASSLGTSGGYNEQFF	TGTGCCAGCAGCTTAGGGACTAGCGGGGGGTACAATGAGCAGTTCTTC
TRBV2	once	NA	14	TRBJ2-3	CASSDASSTDTQYF	TGTGCCAGCAGTGATGCAAGCAGCACGGATACGCAGTATTTT
TRBV27	NA	TRBD1	15	TRBJ2-2	CASRLQGAGTGELFF	TGTGCCAGCAGGTTACAGGGGGCCGGCACCGGGGAGCTGTTTTTT
TRBV7-9	NA	NA	14	TRBJ1-5	CASSRGTGNQPQHF	TGTGCCAGCAGCCGGGGCACTGGCAATCAGCCCCAGCATTTT
TRBV7-6	NA	TRBD2	14	TRBJ2-7	CASSSWTSGDEQYF	TGTGCCAGCAGCTCCTGGACTAGCGGGGACGAGCAGTACTTC
TRBV5-1	NA	TRBD2	17	TRBJ2-2	CASSLEAGALSTGELFF	TGCGCCAGCAGCTTGGAAGCGGGGGCCCTGTCAACCGGGGAGCTGTTTTTT
TRBV21-1	NA	NA	14	TRBJ1-4	CASSEVRGKVKLFF	TGTGCCAGCAGCGAAGTGAGAGGGAAGGTAAAACTGTTTTTT
TRBV18	NA	NA	13	TRBJ2-5	CASSPRGYETQYF	TGTGCCAGCTCCCCCAGAGGGTACGAGACCCAGTACTTC
TRBV25-1	NA	NA	12	TRBJ2-1	CASRRDLGEQFF	TGTGCCAGCAGGAGGGACCTAGGTGAGCAGTTCTTC
TRBV7-9	NA	NA	16	TRBJ1-1	CASSPERGIVNTEAFF	TGTGCCAGCAGCCCAGAAAGGGGGATTGTGAACACTGAAGCTTTCTTT
TRBV14	NA	NA	15	TRBJ2-3	CASSQYRNYVDTQYF	TGTGCCAGCAGTCAGTACAGAAACTACGTGGATACGCAGTATTTT
TRBV6-5	NA	NA	15	TRBJ2-7	CASSYSTGRLREQYF	TGTGCCAGCAGTTACTCGACAGGGAGGTTACGCGAGCAGTACTTC
TRBV28	NA	NA	16	TRBJ1-2	CATNNPRGLLDYGYTF	TGTGCCACCAATAATCCCCGGGGCCTCCTAGACTATGGCTACACCTTC
TRBV6-6	NA	TRBD2	14	TRBJ2-5	CASVPGTSRETQYF	TGTGCCAGCGTCCCGGGGACTAGCAGAGAGACCCAGTACTTC
TRBV30	NA	TRBD1	17	TRBJ1-1	CAWSVRRDRGCVTEAFF	TGTGCCTGGAGTGTACGGAGGGACAGGGGATGTGTAACTGAAGCTTTCTTT
TRBV10-3	NA	NA	14	TRBJ1-1	CAISGPLLNTEAFF	TGTGCCATCAGCGGACCCCTACTGAACACTGAAGCTTTCTTT
TRBV1	NA	NA	14	TRBJ2-3	CTQYWEVITDTQYF	TGCACCCAGTATTGGGAGGTGATCACAGATACGCAGTATTTT
TRBV5-6	NA	TRBD1	14	TRBJ2-1	CASSPGQRHNEQFF	TGTGCCAGCAGCCCGGGACAGAGGCACAATGAGCAGTTCTTC
TRBV2	NA	TRBD1	12	TRBJ1-2	CASSGQGRGYTF	TGTGCCAGCAGCGGACAGGGCCGGGGCTACACCTTC
TRBV7-2	NA	TRBD1	15	TRBJ1-1	CASSLMGQANTEAFF	TGTGCCAGCAGCTTAATGGGACAGGCGAACACTGAAGCTTTCTTT
TRBV28	NA	TRBD1	13	TRBJ1-1	CASSLSGGDAAFF	TGTGCCAGCAGTTTATCAGGGGGTGATGCGGCTTTCTTT
TRBV4-1	NA	TRBD1	16	TRBJ2-2	CASKSGTGGNTGELFF	TGCGCCAGCAAAAGCGGGACAGGGGGGAACACCGGGGAGCTGTTTTTT
TRBV27	NA	TRBD1	15	TRBJ2-7	CASSFLGTGTGEQYF	TGTGCCAGCAGTTTCCTCGGGACAGGGACGGGGGAGCAGTACTTC
TRBV6-5	once	NA	12	TRBJ1-1	CASSNRDGEAFF	TGTGCCAGCAGTAACCGGGACGGTGAAGCTTTCTTT
TRBV27	NA	NA	15	TRBJ2-3	CASSFSPYSSYTQYF	TGTGCCAGCAGTTTCTCCCCGTATAGCAGCTATACGCAGTATTTT
TRBV2	NA	NA	15	TRBJ1-1	CASSPSRGGDTEAFF	TGTGCCAGCAGCCCTAGCCGCGGGGGTGACACTGAAGCTTTCTTT
TRBV5-4	NA	NA	13	TRBJ2-5	CASTRGGGETQYF	TGTGCCAGCACCCGGGGAGGCGGAGAGACCCAGTACTTC